This TCR beta chain was documented in a study of T-cell reconstitution after alpha-beta-depleted transplantation in children. V was pared by 2 bases and J by 8 bases, with 5 bases of the junction left unmatched. This CDR3 contains 13 residues. Per the germline V gene, CDR1 is DFQATT and CDR2 is SNEGSKA (reference sequence). Of note for this clonotype: Its antigen is unknown.

Study observations and caveats: Diversity of TCRbeta at day 60 was high in some patients, arising from surviving recipient T cells and thymic progenitors. By about two months after transplant, alpha-beta T cells reportedly arose from several hundred graft clones that had expanded. Newly produced T cells mostly provided counts and TCRbeta diversity after one year, as hyperexpanded clones declined.

Unique molecular identifiers were used in preparing the TCRbeta library. TCRdb passed the PCR reads through MiXCR, listing each CDR3 protein once. The sample gives roughly 400,000 distinct CDR3 sequences, about 45% of which show up once; 27% is in the top ten. The clonotype comes from a girl aged 2-9 years with aplastic anemia, due to receive a stem cell transplant. This sample comprised PBMCs, obtained before TCRalphabeta/CD19-depleted stem cell transplant. The gene calls are TRBV20-1 and TRBJ1-4; 7 nucleotides line up with TRBD1. The CDR3 is CSARLPGQEKLFF. The CDR3, as DNA: TGCAGTGCTAGACTACCGGGACAGGAAAAACTGTTTTTT.